The sequence of this TCR beta chain was determined in a study of spatial heterogeneity in lung cancer. Study-level information: In cases with available follow-up PBMC samples, these were sequenced at a median of roughly two years after resection.

TCRdb recomputed calls from the 5' RACE reads with MiXCR, one row per CDR3 protein. The table has 9,500 to 12,000 distinct CDR3 sequences, around 10% seen once; the top ten hold about 34%. This CDR3 has 18 amino acids. V shed 3 bases, J shed 1 base, and the junction held 11 bases outside the gene matches. Germline V gives CDR1 SGHTA, CDR2 FQGNSA. As to time point: blood at routine non-recurrence follow-up after resection. The table lists this clonotype with many counts. The receptor was isolated from a female donor with early-stage non-small cell lung cancer. The sample in question was PBMCs, obtained at follow-up. The chain uses TRBV7-2 and TRBJ1-3; 8 nucleotides agree with TRBD1. The CDR3: CASSLTGTGHLSGNTIYF. The CDR3, as DNA: TGTGCCAGCAGCTTGACCGGGACAGGCCATTTGTCTGGAAACACCATATATTTT.